Below are 2 T cell receptor beta chains sequenced from a single sample in a study of blood T cell repertoires in COVID-19. Profiling relied on immunoSEQ multiplex PCR, and the TCRdb table lists in-frame clones only, not all of them. The table lists about 67,000 clones, approximately 79% of them singletons, with approximately 6.8% in the top ten. Sequenced sample: peripheral blood. Source of these receptors: a woman aged 60-70 years with acute or convalescent COVID-19.

The chain couples TRBV7-8 to TRBJ2-2; TRBD2 is a possible D gene (5 bases). CDR3 length: 15 amino acids. Trimming left V 1 base short and J 6 bases short, with 12 bases between. Germline V gene lookup returns CDR1 SGHVS and CDR2 FQNEAQ. CDR3 sequence: CASSLGPERSGELFF. The CDR3 bases are TGTGCCAGCAGCTTAGGGCCAGAGCGGTCCGGGGAGCTGTTTTTT.

The V and J genes are TRBV28 and TRBJ1-2; tentative D call: TRBD1 (6 bases). This CDR3 comprises 12 residues. Germline CDR1 MDHEN, CDR2 SYDVKM. V was trimmed by 8 bases and J by 8 bases, leaving 15 bases between them. DNA for the CDR3: TGTGCCAGCCACAAGGGGGTGAGAGGCTACACCTTC. As protein: CASHKGVRGYTF.